A single sample gave rise to the 21 T cell receptor beta chains below, sequenced in a study of cytomegalovirus exposure and HLA in healthy donors. A multiplex PCR was run with 60 Vbeta primers and 13 Jbeta primers. The data were produced by immunoSEQ multiplex PCR, yet TCRdb's version contains in-frame clones alone and is incomplete. The sample lists 100,000 to 150,000 clones, over 75% occurring once. Sequencing was carried out using PBMCs. Every receptor here comes from a man aged 25-45 years in good health and CMV-seronegative.

This clone was seen a single time. The chain links TRBV27 to TRBJ2-7; D might be TRBD2 (6 bases). This CDR3 is 14 amino acids long. Trimming stripped 3 bases from V and 4 bases from J, with 13 bases between. Germline V gene lookup returns CDR1 MNHEY and CDR2 SMNVEV (reference sequence). CDR3 nucleotides: TGTGCCAGCAGTTTTGGAGGGTCCGGGTACGAGCAGTACTTC. Translating gives CASSFGGSGYEQYF.

The CDR3 sequence is CASSFRRAKAAWNYNEQFF. The CDR3 coding sequence is TGTGCCAGCAGTTTTAGGCGAGCTAAAGCGGCTTGGAATTACAATGAGCAGTTCTTC. V and J are TRBV28 and TRBJ2-1, with D possibly being TRBD2 (5 bases). CDR1 and CDR2 (germline): MDHEN, SYDVKM. V lost 3 bases and J lost 4, with 25 bases in between. The CDR3 is 19 amino acids.

The CDR3 DNA reads as TGTGCCAGCAGTTTAATGAGGACAGATACGCAGTATTTT. Protein product: CASSLMRTDTQYF. The genes are TRBV27 and TRBJ2-3; D gene ambiguous. The CDR3 is 13 amino acids. Trimming cost V 2 bases and J 3 bases, with 6 bases left between them. Per the germline V gene, CDR1 is MNHEY and CDR2 is SMNVEV (reference sequence).

The CDR3 nucleotides are TGTGCCAGTTCTAGCGGTAACACCGGGGAGCTGTTTTTT. Its protein product is CASSSGNTGELFF. V and J are TRBV9 and TRBJ2-2, with 7 bases identical to TRBD2. Per germline, CDR1 SGDLS and CDR2 YYNGEE. CDR3 length: 13 amino acids. The V gene end was trimmed by 8 bases and the J gene end by 2 bases; junction bases not matched to a gene: 3.

This clone came up a few times. The chain joins TRBV18 to TRBJ2-7; TRBD2 is a possible D gene (7 bases). Germline CDR1 reads KGHSH; CDR2 reads LQKENI. V lost 6 bases, J lost 8 bases, and 20 bases lay in between. The CDR3 spans 14 residues. CDR3 nucleotides: TGTGCCAGCTCCGAGGGGGGGCTAGTCTTGAAGCAGTACTTC. As protein: CASSEGGLVLKQYF.

This chain links TRBV4-3 with TRBJ1-1; D is possibly TRBD1 (5 bases). The germline CDR1 and CDR2 sequences are LGHNA and YSLEER. Trimming stripped 0 bases from V and 5 bases from J, with 16 bases between. The CDR3 is 16 residues long. The CDR3 is CASSQDSQGRGTEAFF. DNA for the CDR3: TGCGCCAGCAGCCAAGACTCCCAAGGGAGGGGTACTGAAGCTTTCTTT.

Note on this clone: The conserved phenylalanine or tryptophan normally closing the CDR3 is absent here, so this likely arose from a read error. The CDR3 DNA sequence: TGCGCCAGCAGCCGGGGGGACAGGGGAAAGGGGACTGAAGCTTTCCTT. Translation gives CASSRGDRGKGTEAFL. This chain uses TRBV5-1 with TRBJ1-1; 10 nucleotides line up with TRBD1. The CDR3 extends over 16 amino acids. Germline CDR1 reads SGHRS; CDR2 reads YFSETQ. J lost 5 bases, V lost 4 bases, and 11 bases had no gene match.

V gene TRBV4-2 combines with J gene TRBJ2-2, with 16 nucleotides matching TRBD2. CDR3 length: 20 residues. V lost 5 bases to trimming and J lost 1 base; unmatched junction nucleotides: 10. Germline V gives CDR1 LGHNA, CDR2 YNFKEQ. CDR3 in amino acids: CASSFNLGLAGGRNTGELFF. CDR3 nucleotides: TGTGCCAGCAGCTTTAATCTGGGACTAGCGGGGGGGCGGAACACCGGGGAGCTGTTTTTT.

The chain employs TRBV14 and TRBJ2-1; 16 nucleotides align to TRBD2. This CDR3 is built from 17 residues. The V gene end was trimmed by 3 bases and the J gene end by 7 bases; junction bases not matched to a gene: 6. Germline assignment: CDR1 SGHDN and CDR2 FVKESK. The CDR3 coding sequence is TGTGCCAGCAGCCAGGGACTAGCGGGAGGGCCGTTGAATGAGCAGTTCTTC. Protein: CASSQGLAGGPLNEQFF.

A note on this clone: One end of the junction varies from germline; a read error may be responsible. The chain combines TRBV14 with TRBJ2-7; D is undetermined. The CDR3 consists of 15 residues. From germline, CDR1 is SGHDN and CDR2 FVKESK. CDR3 sequence: CASSRLGTEIYQQYF. CDR3 in DNA: TGTGCCAGCAGCCGCCTTGGAACAGAAATCTACCAGCAGTACTTC.

This CDR3 reads CASSQPGQGTNQPQHF. The DNA for the CDR3 is TGCGCCAGCAGCCAACCCGGACAGGGGACCAATCAGCCCCAGCATTTT. V usage is TRBV4-1 and J usage is TRBJ1-5; 9 positions match TRBD1. There are 16 residues in the CDR3. The J segment lost 3 bases and the V segment lost 2 bases, leaving 5 bases of the junction unmatched. Per the germline V gene, CDR1 is MGHRA and CDR2 is YSYEKL.

V gene TRBV10-3 combines with J gene TRBJ1-5; D is ambiguous. The CDR3 loop spans 14 amino acids. The V end was cut by 2 bases, the J end by 5 bases, with 10 bases between. Per the germline V gene, CDR1 is ENHRY and CDR2 is SYGVKD. The CDR3, as DNA: TGTGCCATCAGTGAGAGGGAGTACGATCAGCCCCAGCATTTT. It yields the protein CAISEREYDQPQHF.

V is TRBV7-2 and J is TRBJ2-1; 9 bases line up with TRBD1. CDR1 and CDR2 from the germline V gene are SGHTA and FQGNSA. V trimming: 1 base; J trimming: 9 bases; junction bases outside the gene matches: 16. This CDR3 spans 18 amino acids. DNA of the CDR3: TGTGCCAGCAGCTTAGATGTTAGGACAGGGGCTACTTTTGGTGAGCAGTTCTTC. Its translation: CASSLDVRTGATFGEQFF.

The chain recombines TRBV6-1 with TRBJ2-1, with 10 bases matching TRBD1. From germline, CDR1 is MNHNS and CDR2 SASEGT. With V trimmed by 8 bases and J by 6 bases, 10 bases remained unmatched. This CDR3 is 15 amino acids long. CDR3 amino acids: CASVEGTGVANEQFF. CDR3 coding DNA: TGTGCCAGCGTAGAAGGGACAGGGGTGGCCAATGAGCAGTTCTTC.

The chain links TRBV28 to TRBJ1-1; no firm D call. Germline V gene lookup returns CDR1 MDHEN and CDR2 SYDVKM. The CDR3 has 13 amino acids. Trimming pared 7 bases from V and 3 bases from J, leaving 12 bases between. In DNA form, the CDR3 reads TGTGCCAGCACCTTGGGCAGTCACACTGAAGCTTTCTTT. Protein sequence: CASTLGSHTEAFF.

The chain has TRBV27 and TRBJ1-1, with 8 bases that match TRBD1. This CDR3 is built from 14 residues. Germline V gene data show CDR1 as MNHEY and CDR2 as SMNVEV (reference sequence). V was clipped by 4 bases and J by 5 bases; unmatched bases: 6. CDR3 in DNA: TGTGCCAGCAGTTCAACCGGACAGGGTACTGAAGCTTTCTTT. Residues: CASSSTGQGTEAFF.

The genes are TRBV19 and TRBJ2-3; TRBD2 is a possible D gene (6 bases). Deletions cut 3 bases from V and 5 bases from J, with 12 bases between. Germline-derived CDR1 and CDR2 are LNHDA and SQIVND (reference sequence). The length of the CDR3 is 14 residues. CDR3: CASSIGGAKDTQYF. The DNA of the CDR3 is TGTGCCAGTAGTATCGGCGGGGCAAAAGATACGCAGTATTTT. The full variable domain, completed using reference TRBV19 and TRBJ2-3, is DGGITQSPKYLFRKEGQNVTLSCEQNLNHDAMYWYRQDPGQGLRLIYYSQIVNDFQKGDIAEGYSVSREKKESFPLTVTSAQKNPTAFYLCASSIGGAKDTQYFGPGTRLTVL.

The chain uses TRBV9 and TRBJ2-5, with 9 bases matching TRBD1. The V and J ends lost 3 bases and 3 bases, in that order; junction bases with no gene match: 3. The CDR3 covers 14 residues. From germline, CDR1 is SGDLS and CDR2 YYNGEE. CDR3 sequence reads: CASSARDREETQYF. The CDR3 coding sequence is TGTGCCAGCAGCGCTCGGGACAGGGAAGAGACCCAGTACTTC.

The V and J genes are TRBV27 and TRBJ2-3; 9 bases are a match to TRBD2. Looked up from germline, CDR1 is MNHEY and CDR2 is SMNVEV (reference sequence). Germline trimming cut 5 bases from V and 1 base from J; bases unmatched to any gene: 1. This CDR3 spans 14 amino acids. The CDR3 DNA follows: TGTGCCAGCAGTATAGCGGGGGGCACAGATACGCAGTATTTT. Encoded protein: CASSIAGGTDTQYF.

The gene calls are TRBV10-1 and TRBJ2-7; 7 nucleotides align to TRBD2. The CDR3 length is 14 residues. In germline, CDR1 is WNHNN, CDR2 SYGVQD (reference sequence). The J segment lost 3 bases and the V segment lost 2 bases, leaving 4 bases of the junction unmatched. The CDR3 DNA reads as TGCGCCAGCAGTGAGCAGGGAGGGGACTACGAGCAGTACTTC. Its protein product is CASSEQGGDYEQYF.

This clone was observed a single time. This sequence joins TRBV29-1 and TRBJ2-5, with D perhaps TRBD2 (6 bases). V lost 8 bases and J lost 0, with 7 bases in between. The CDR3 is 11 residues long. Germline-derived CDR1 and CDR2 are SQVTM and ANQGSEA. This chain's CDR3 is CSRENQETQYF. In DNA form, the CDR3 reads TGCAGCCGGGAGAACCAAGAGACCCAGTACTTC.